Each of the 20 T cell receptor beta chains below was sequenced from the same sample in a study of T cell repertoires in cytomegalovirus infection (dated by TCRdb to about 2019). These TCRs are of unknown antigen specificity. Sequencing was performed on an Illumina HiSeq 1500. Through fastp at Q25 and MiXCR, TCRdb rebuilt clones from the public reads, retaining in-frame beta chains. Each CDR3 protein gets just one entry, which takes the most common genes and DNA from the rows behind it. The sample table lists 80,000 or so distinct CDR3 sequences, 24% of them with a count of one. Of the sample, approximately 51% is held by the ten largest clones. The sample's treatment or condition label is to be understood as: in vitro stimulation with specific CMV peptide epitopes to enrich CMV-specific T cells. The starting material was CD8+ T cells from cultured PBMCs, obtained from culture after CMV antigen stimulation. The source is a human donor in good health (CMV status not recorded). Some clones in this sample may be carry-over from other donors' samples.

A few counts support this clonotype. V usage is TRBV12-3 or TRBV12-4 and J usage is TRBJ1-4; TRBD1 agrees at 10 bases. V trimming: 6 bases; J trimming: 5 bases; junction bases outside the gene matches: 3. The length of the CDR3 is 14 residues. The CDR3 DNA reads TGTGCCAGCAGGGTGGACAGGGGGAATGAAAAACTGTTTTTT. Protein product: CASRVDRGNEKLFF.

The V and J genes are TRBV29-1 and TRBJ1-2, with TRBD1 matching 12 bases. Germline V gene data show CDR1 as SQVTM and CDR2 as ANQGSEA. The CDR3 extends over 17 amino acids. J lost 6 bases, V lost 0 bases, and 11 bases had no gene match. The CDR3 nucleotides are TGCAGCGTTGAAGAATCCGGGACAGGGGGCCTTTGGGATGGCTACACCTTC. Translated: CSVEESGTGGLWDGYTF.

This clonotype occurred a few times. This sequence joins TRBV20-1 and TRBJ1-5; weak D call: TRBD1 (6 bases). Germline loops: CDR1 DFQATT, CDR2 SNEGSKA (reference sequence). This CDR3 region has 17 residues. V lost 0 bases and J 2 bases, leaving 17 bases between the germline ends. The CDR3 DNA follows: TGCAGTGCTAGAGATCAAGGGGACATAGAGGGCAATCAGCCCCAGCATTTT. Encoded protein: CSARDQGDIEGNQPQHF.

The chain couples TRBV25-1 to TRBJ2-5; the D is unclear. The CDR3 runs 15 residues. The V end was cut by 2 bases, the J end by 5 bases, with 15 bases between. Germline assignment: CDR1 MGHDK and CDR2 SYGVNS. The CDR3, as DNA: TGTGCCAGCAGTGAAGGACGGGTGAGCTGGGAGACCCAGTACTTC. Amino acids: CASSEGRVSWETQYF.

This clonotype showed up just a few times. This chain connects TRBV11-1 to TRBJ2-5; D is possibly TRBD2 (6 bases). CDR3 length: 14 amino acids. The V and J ends lost 5 bases and 4 bases respectively, with 14 bases between them. In germline, CDR1 is SGHAT, CDR2 FQDESV (reference sequence). The CDR3 protein is CASSPLLEGETQYF. DNA of the CDR3: TGTGCCAGCAGCCCACTACTGGAGGGAGAGACCCAGTACTTC.

This clonotype has only a few counts. The V gene is TRBV24-1, the J gene TRBJ2-3, with a possible D match to TRBD1 (5 bases). Germline assignment: CDR1 KGHDR and CDR2 SFDVKD. This CDR3 is built from 15 residues. Trimming removed 4 bases at V and 4 bases at J, with 14 bases between. Here the CDR3 DNA reads TGTGCCACCAGTGACCCCGGACATTTCTCAGATACGCAGTATTTT. Encoded protein: CATSDPGHFSDTQYF.

The chain recombines TRBV9 with TRBJ1-1, with 8 bases lining up with TRBD1. The CDR3 length is 16 residues. Trimming at V came to 0 bases and at J to 6 bases, leaving 10 bases not matched to a gene. Germline V gene lookup returns CDR1 SGDLS and CDR2 YYNGEE. This chain's CDR3 is CASSVESGGARPEAFF. The DNA of the CDR3 is TGTGCCAGCAGCGTAGAATCAGGGGGCGCACGGCCTGAAGCTTTCTTT. Looking up the rest from reference TRBV9 and TRBJ1-1 gives the full variable domain: DSGVTQTPKHLITATGQRVTLRCSPRSGDLSVYWYQQSLDQGLQFLIQYYNGEERAKGNILERFSAQQFPDLHSELNLSSLELGDSALYFCASSVESGGARPEAFFGQGTRLTVV.

The gene calls are TRBV15 and TRBJ1-2; TRBD1 is a possible D gene (6 bases). The CDR3 is made up of 15 amino acids. Germline V gene sequence: CDR1 LNHNV, CDR2 YYDKDF (reference sequence). Trimming shortened V by 3 bases and J by 2 bases, and 13 bases separated the two germline ends. The CDR3: CATSSEGGMNYGYTF. In nucleotides, the CDR3 is TGTGCCACCAGCAGCGAGGGGGGTATGAACTATGGCTACACCTTC.

The chain employs TRBV4-3 and TRBJ2-7, with D hard to call. This CDR3 is built from 14 residues. Per the germline V gene, CDR1 is LGHNA and CDR2 is YSLEER. V was clipped by 4 bases and J by 0 bases, with 10 bases between them. The CDR3 DNA reads TGCGCCAGCAGCCCAGCCGCAACCTCCTACGAGCAGTACTTC. It specifies CASSPAATSYEQYF.

This chain joins TRBV5-5 and TRBJ2-1; D unresolved. Germline lookup yields CDR1 SGHKS and CDR2 YYEKEE (reference sequence). The CDR3 is 15 residues long. The germline V and J ends were trimmed by 1 base and 4 bases, with 12 bases remaining between them. CDR3 DNA: TGTGCCAGCAGCTTGATGGGCAACAGTTACAATGAGCAGTTCTTC. This translates into CASSLMGNSYNEQFF.

This chain links TRBV27 with TRBJ2-6; D is ambiguous. Germline V CDR1 and CDR2: MNHEY, SMNVEV (reference sequence). Trimming left V 6 bases short and J 0 bases short, with 9 bases between. The CDR3 has 15 amino acids. The CDR3 nucleotides read TGTGCCAGCAGACTCACGACCTCTGGGGCCAACGTCCTGACTTTC. It translates to CASRLTTSGANVLTF.

The rearrangement joins TRBV2 to TRBJ2-2; 10 bases align to TRBD1. Germline trimming cut 2 bases from V and 5 bases from J; bases unmatched to any gene: 8. This CDR3 is built from 17 residues. Germline V gives CDR1 SNHLY, CDR2 FYNNEI. CDR3: CASSERQGAGTTGELFF. CDR3 coding DNA: TGTGCCAGCAGTGAAAGACAGGGGGCAGGAACAACCGGGGAGCTGTTTTTT.

This clonotype was seen just once. The chain combines TRBV9 with TRBJ2-3; 8 bases map to TRBD2. Trimming took 3 bases from V and 0 from J; bases not matched to a gene: 6. Germline V CDR1 and CDR2: SGDLS, YYNGEE. This CDR3 spans 16 amino acids. This chain's CDR3 is CASSAGGVSSTDTQYF. Here the CDR3 DNA reads TGTGCCAGCAGCGCGGGGGGGGTTTCTAGCACAGATACGCAGTATTTT.

This clonotype was seen more than once but under ten times. The chain couples TRBV11-2 to TRBJ2-7; a possible D gene is TRBD2 (8 bases). V lost 5 bases and J lost 2, with 22 bases in between. The CDR3 sequence is 17 residues long. Germline CDR1 reads SGHAT; CDR2 reads FQNNGV. The CDR3 is CASSQGVAGYKTYEQYF. The DNA of the CDR3 is TGTGCCAGCAGCCAGGGGGTAGCGGGATATAAAACCTACGAGCAGTACTTC. The full variable domain, in which reference TRBV11-2 and TRBJ2-7 provide the parts outside the CDR3, is EAGVAQSPRYKIIEKRQSVAFWCNPISGHATLYWYQQILGQGPKLLIQFQNNGVVDDSQLPKDRFSAERLKGVDSTLKIQPAKLEDSAVYLCASSQGVAGYKTYEQYFGPGTRLTVT.

This clonotype occurred many times. The chain is built from TRBV5-1 and TRBJ2-4, with a possible D match to TRBD2 (6 bases). Germline CDR1 reads SGHRS; CDR2 reads YFSETQ. The CDR3 is 16 amino acids. V was trimmed by 0 bases and J by 6 bases, leaving 16 bases between them. CDR3 region: CASSLDPGERRNIQYF. As DNA, the CDR3 is TGCGCCAGCAGCTTGGACCCGGGGGAAAGGAGAAACATTCAGTACTTC.

This clonotype was counted a single time. V and J are TRBV13 and TRBJ1-2; 7 positions agree with TRBD1. Germline V gene lookup returns CDR1 PRHDT and CDR2 FYEKMQ (reference sequence). The CDR3 length is 15 residues. The trim removed 0 bases at V and 2 bases at J, leaving 3 bases unmatched. CDR3 protein: CASSLGQGVNYGYTF. CDR3 nucleotide sequence: TGTGCCAGCAGCTTAGGCCAGGGGGTGAACTATGGCTACACCTTC.

This clonotype was found many times. The rearrangement links TRBV6-2 or TRBV6-3 to TRBJ2-1; D is unclear. The CDR3 has 13 residues. Germline V gives CDR1 MNHEY, CDR2 SVGEGT. The V end was cut by 4 bases, the J end by 4 bases, with 8 bases between. CDR3 sequence (DNA): TGTGCCAGCAGTTCCAGTGGGTACAATGAGCAGTTCTTC. Its translation: CASSSSGYNEQFF.

The rearrangement joins TRBV19 to TRBJ2-1; D unclear. With 9 bases removed from V and 3 bases from J, the gap between germline ends came to 6 bases. The CDR3 sequence is 11 residues long. Per germline, CDR1 LNHDA and CDR2 SQIVND (reference sequence). CDR3 sequence reads: CASYDYNEQFF. The CDR3 coding sequence is TGTGCCAGCTATGACTACAATGAGCAGTTCTTC.

The gene calls are TRBV5-1 and TRBJ1-4; 9 bases line up with TRBD1. V trimming: 9 bases; J trimming: 8 bases; junction bases outside the gene matches: 8. CDR1 is SGHRS and CDR2 is YFSETQ in the germline V gene. CDR3 size: 13 residues. The CDR3 nucleotides read TGCGCCACCAGACAGGGGGAGAAAGAAAAACTGTTTTTT. This sequence encodes CATRQGEKEKLFF.

The V call is TRBV2, the J call TRBJ1-3; D remains ambiguous. The CDR3 runs to 20 residues. Germline V gene sequence: CDR1 SNHLY, CDR2 FYNNEI. V dropped 0 bases and J dropped 0 bases, with 21 bases sitting between them. The CDR3 loop is CASSEAPWTVTSSSGNTIYF. Written as DNA, the CDR3 is TGTGCCAGCAGTGAAGCCCCCTGGACTGTAACTTCATCCTCTGGAAACACCATATATTTT. The variable domain in full, completed from reference TRBV2 and TRBJ1-3, reads EPEVTQTPSHQVTQMGQEVILRCVPISNHLYFYWYRQILGQKVEFLVSFYNNEISEKSEIFDDQFSVERPDGSNFTLKIRSTKLEDSAMYFCASSEAPWTVTSSSGNTIYFGEGSWLTVV.